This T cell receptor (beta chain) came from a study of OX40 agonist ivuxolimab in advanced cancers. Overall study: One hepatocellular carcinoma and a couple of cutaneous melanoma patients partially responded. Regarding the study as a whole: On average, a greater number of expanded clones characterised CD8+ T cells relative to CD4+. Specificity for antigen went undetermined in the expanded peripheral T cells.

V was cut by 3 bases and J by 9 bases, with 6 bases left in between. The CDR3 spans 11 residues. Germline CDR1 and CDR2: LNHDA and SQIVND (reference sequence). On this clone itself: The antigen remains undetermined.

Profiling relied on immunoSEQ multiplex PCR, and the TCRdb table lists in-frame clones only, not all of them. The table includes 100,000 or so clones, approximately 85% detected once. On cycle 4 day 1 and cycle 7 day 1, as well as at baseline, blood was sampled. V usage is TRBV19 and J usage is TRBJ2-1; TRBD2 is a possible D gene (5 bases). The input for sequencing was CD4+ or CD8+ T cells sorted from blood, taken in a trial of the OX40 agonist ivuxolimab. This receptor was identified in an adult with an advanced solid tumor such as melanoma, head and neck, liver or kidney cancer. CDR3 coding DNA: TGTGCCAGTAGTATCGGGATTGAGCAGTTCTTC. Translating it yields CASSIGIEQFF.